The 21 T cell receptor beta chains in this list originate from one sample, sequenced in a study of CD8+CD57+ T cells in acquired aplastic anemia. Both TCR beta VDJ combination and CDR3 sequence profiling were carried out. Genomic DNA was the template for this profiling. TCRdb re-analysed the reads in MiXCR, keeping a single row per CDR3 protein. The sample contains about 290,000 distinct CDR3 sequences, 56% of which appear only once. Patients chosen for sequencing had shown CD8+CD57+ cell expansion by flow cytometry. The sequencing input was sorted CD4+, CD8+, or CD8+CD57+ T cells (not recorded which) from PBMCs. Receptors originate from a human donor with aplastic anemia.

The V call is TRBV7-9, the J call TRBJ1-1; no clear D. The CDR3 runs 14 residues. Germline assignment: CDR1 SEHNR and CDR2 FQNEAQ (reference sequence). V was clipped by 8 bases and J by 5 bases, with 18 bases between them. CDR3 DNA: TGTGCCAGCGGTGTTAGTGTAATGTGGACTGAAGCTTTCTTT. Protein sequence: CASGVSVMWTEAFF.

CDR3 DNA: TGCAGTGCTAGAGGTCGGTGGGGTAATGAGCAGTTCTTC. Translation gives CSARGRWGNEQFF. The chain links TRBV20-1 to TRBJ2-1, with D unclear. V lost 1 base to trimming and J lost 7 bases, with 11 bases between them. There are 13 residues in the CDR3. CDR1 is DFQATT and CDR2 is SNEGSKA in the germline V gene (reference sequence).

This clonotype was detected only a few times. The V call is TRBV5-1, the J call TRBJ1-1; TRBD1 might be the D (5 bases). CDR3 size: 12 residues. The germline CDR1 and CDR2 sequences are SGHRS and YFSETQ. Trimming left V 4 bases short and J 7 bases short, with 11 bases between. CDR3 DNA sequence: TGCGCCAGCAGCGATCGGGGGGGTGAAGCTTTCTTT. Its translation is CASSDRGGEAFF.

The gene calls are TRBV29-1 and TRBJ1-1; D ambiguous. V shed 3 bases and J shed 5 bases, with 7 bases lying between them. Per the germline V gene, CDR1 is SQVTM and CDR2 is ANQGSEA. The CDR3 runs 11 residues. The CDR3 sequence is CSVDIWTEAFF. The CDR3 DNA is TGCAGCGTTGATATATGGACTGAAGCTTTCTTT.

The count of this clonotype is one. V gene TRBV29-1 combines with J gene TRBJ2-5, with 14 bases aligning to TRBD2. Germline V gene sequence: CDR1 SQVTM, CDR2 ANQGSEA. With 4 bases clipped from V and 5 bases from J, the junction kept 12 bases outside the gene matches. CDR3 length: 17 residues. DNA of the CDR3: TGCAGCGTTGCTTTATCATCGGGACTAGCGGGGGAGGAGACCCAGTACTTC. The encoded protein is CSVALSSGLAGEETQYF.

This clonotype has a count of ten or more. The DNA of the CDR3 is TGTGCCAGTAGTATCGAATGGGCCGGAAGCAGCTACGAGCAGTACTTC. Residues: CASSIEWAGSSYEQYF. The V gene is TRBV19, the J gene TRBJ2-7; no firm D call. Trimming removed 3 bases from V and 3 bases from J, with 18 bases in between. This CDR3 contains 16 residues. Per the germline V gene, CDR1 is LNHDA and CDR2 is SQIVND (reference sequence).

The table lists this clonotype with many counts. The chain carries TRBV3-1 and TRBJ1-6; TRBD1 is a possible D gene (5 bases). Germline values: CDR1 LGHDT, CDR2 YNNKEL (reference sequence). The length of the CDR3 is 13 residues. Trimming removed 7 bases from V and 7 bases from J, with 11 bases in between. DNA of the CDR3: TGTGCCAGCAACGGGGGGTGGAATTCACCCCTCCACTTT. Translation: CASNGGWNSPLHF.

This clonotype was found many times. The rearrangement joins TRBV20-1 to TRBJ2-7; the match to TRBD1 covers 11 bases. This CDR3 comprises 11 residues. Germline CDR1 and CDR2: DFQATT and SNEGSKA (reference sequence). CDR3 in DNA: TGCAGGGCGGGACAGGGGGACGAGCAGTACTTC. Translation gives CRAGQGDEQYF.

This rearrangement joins TRBV2 to TRBJ2-5, with D perhaps given as TRBD1 or TRBD2 (5 bases each). The CDR3 is 14 amino acids. Germline V lookup: CDR1 SNHLY, CDR2 FYNNEI. Deletions cut 6 bases from V and 5 bases from J, with 16 bases between. The CDR3 region is CASSGPGRDETQYF. DNA for the CDR3: TGTGCCAGCAGCGGGCCGGGACGGGATGAGACCCAGTACTTC. The full variable domain, rest sourced from reference TRBV2 and TRBJ2-5, is EPEVTQTPSHQVTQMGQEVILRCVPISNHLYFYWYRQILGQKVEFLVSFYNNEISEKSEIFDDQFSVERPDGSNFTLKIRSTKLEDSAMYFCASSGPGRDETQYFGPGTRLLVL.

This clonotype has just a few counts. DNA for the CDR3: TGCAGTTCACTAACCTCCTATAATTCACCCCTCCACTTT. Protein product: CSSLTSYNSPLHF. V gene TRBV20-1 combines with J gene TRBJ1-6; no clear D gene. From germline, CDR1 is DFQATT and CDR2 SNEGSKA (reference sequence). The CDR3 sequence is 13 residues long. Trimming removed 8 bases at V and 0 bases at J, with 8 bases between.

The V gene is TRBV14, the J gene TRBJ1-4; D is uncertain. Trimming took off 0 bases at V and 7 bases at J, with 6 bases between the two ends. CDR1 is SGHDN, CDR2 FVKESK, per germline. The CDR3 is 13 amino acids. CDR3 amino acids: CASSQDMSEKLFF. The CDR3 nucleotides are TGTGCCAGCAGCCAAGATATGTCTGAAAAACTGTTTTTT.

This clonotype was seen repeatedly, ten times or more. The chain joins TRBV7-8 to TRBJ1-4, with 8 positions matching TRBD1. The CDR3 consists of 16 residues. J was trimmed by 7 bases and V by 5 bases; bases with no gene match: 12. The germline CDR1 and CDR2 sequences are SGHVS and FQNEAQ. CDR3 DNA: TGTGCCAGCAGCATAAAACAGGGGGGGCGGGGTGAAAAACTGTTTTTT. It specifies CASSIKQGGRGEKLFF.

With respect to this clonotype: With a much larger clone just one base away, this may be a read error. The chain is built from TRBV27 and TRBJ2-3, with D perhaps matching TRBD1 (5 bases). The CDR3 covers 12 residues. The ends were cut back, 9 bases at V and 5 bases at J, with 12 bases in the middle. Germline-derived CDR1 and CDR2 are MNHEY and SMNVEV (reference sequence). The CDR3 reads CARLQAVDTQYF. The CDR3 DNA is TGTGCCAGGTTACAGGCGGTAGATACGCAGTATTTT.

This clonotype has just one count. The chain uses TRBV10-3 and TRBJ2-6; maybe TRBD1 (5 bases). V was pared by 0 bases and J by 0 bases, with 12 bases between. The CDR3 runs to 18 residues. The germline V gene encodes CDR1 ENHRY and CDR2 SYGVKD. CDR3 coding DNA: TGTGCCATCAGTGAGTCGAGAAGGGGCTCCTCTGGGGCCAACGTCCTGACTTTC. As protein: CAISESRRGSSGANVLTF.

The sample holds one count of this clonotype. V and J are TRBV7-2 and TRBJ1-6, with TRBD1 as a possible D gene (6 bases). The CDR3 has 17 amino acids. Germline V gives CDR1 SGHTA, CDR2 FQGNSA. Trimming removed 2 bases from V and 9 bases from J, with 20 bases in between. The CDR3 loop is CASSLQTQDRSSSPLHF. For the CDR3, the DNA is TGTGCCAGCAGCTTACAGACCCAAGACAGGTCTTCTTCACCCCTCCACTTT.

In regard to this clonotype: No conserved phenylalanine or tryptophan is present at the end of the CDR3, so a read error is the likely explanation. The limits of the CDR3 on the DNA are not certain, so only TCRdb's listed CDR3 is given. This chain connects TRBV10-3 to TRBJ2-5; the table gives TRBD2 as D, unverified against the DNA. Inclusive of both ends, the CDR3 amounts to 8 amino acids. Germline V CDR1 and CDR2: ENHRY, SYGVKD. The chain's CDR3 is CAISVGTS.

This sequence joins TRBV20-1 and TRBJ2-5, with a possible D match to TRBD2 (6 bases). Trimming took 1 base from V and 5 from J, leaving 11 bases between them. Germline CDR1 reads DFQATT; CDR2 reads SNEGSKA (reference sequence). The CDR3 consists of 13 residues. CDR3 residues: CSARALGRETQYF. Written as DNA, the CDR3 is TGCAGTGCTAGAGCCTTGGGGAGGGAGACCCAGTACTTC.

The chain is built from TRBV10-3 and TRBJ2-1; TRBD2 aligns across 7 bases. The J segment lost 2 bases and the V segment lost 7 bases, leaving 5 bases of the junction unmatched. This CDR3 is 14 amino acids long. Germline CDR1 is ENHRY and CDR2 is SYGVKD. CDR3 in DNA: TGTGCCATCACCCGGGACTACGCCTACAATGAGCAGTTCTTC. It codes for CAITRDYAYNEQFF.

The rearrangement joins TRBV6-2 or TRBV6-3 to TRBJ2-1, with 7 bases fitting TRBD1. The V and J ends lost 7 bases and 3 bases, in that order; junction bases with no gene match: 6. The germline V gene has CDR1 MNHEY and CDR2 SVGEGT. The CDR3 extends over 14 amino acids. DNA of the CDR3: TGTGCCAGCACTCCAGGACAGGACTACAATGAGCAGTTCTTC. It encodes CASTPGQDYNEQFF.

Many counts were recorded for this clonotype. This chain connects TRBV6-6 to TRBJ1-3; D is unclear. The CDR3 spans 12 residues. V shed 7 bases and J shed 1 base, with 5 bases lying between them. Germline V gives CDR1 MNHNY, CDR2 SVGAGI (reference sequence). CDR3 nucleotides: TGTGCCAGCACATCTTCTGGAAACACCATATATTTT. It is translated as CASTSSGNTIYF.

This clonotype has a handful of counts. The chain links TRBV2 to TRBJ1-1, with D unresolved. V lost 7 bases to trimming and J lost 1 base, with 16 bases between them. The CDR3 extends over 15 amino acids. Germline CDR1 and CDR2: SNHLY and FYNNEI. The CDR3 coding sequence is TGTGCCAGCACCCCAAGGGCCTTTGAGAACACTGAAGCTTTCTTT. It translates to CASTPRAFENTEAFF.